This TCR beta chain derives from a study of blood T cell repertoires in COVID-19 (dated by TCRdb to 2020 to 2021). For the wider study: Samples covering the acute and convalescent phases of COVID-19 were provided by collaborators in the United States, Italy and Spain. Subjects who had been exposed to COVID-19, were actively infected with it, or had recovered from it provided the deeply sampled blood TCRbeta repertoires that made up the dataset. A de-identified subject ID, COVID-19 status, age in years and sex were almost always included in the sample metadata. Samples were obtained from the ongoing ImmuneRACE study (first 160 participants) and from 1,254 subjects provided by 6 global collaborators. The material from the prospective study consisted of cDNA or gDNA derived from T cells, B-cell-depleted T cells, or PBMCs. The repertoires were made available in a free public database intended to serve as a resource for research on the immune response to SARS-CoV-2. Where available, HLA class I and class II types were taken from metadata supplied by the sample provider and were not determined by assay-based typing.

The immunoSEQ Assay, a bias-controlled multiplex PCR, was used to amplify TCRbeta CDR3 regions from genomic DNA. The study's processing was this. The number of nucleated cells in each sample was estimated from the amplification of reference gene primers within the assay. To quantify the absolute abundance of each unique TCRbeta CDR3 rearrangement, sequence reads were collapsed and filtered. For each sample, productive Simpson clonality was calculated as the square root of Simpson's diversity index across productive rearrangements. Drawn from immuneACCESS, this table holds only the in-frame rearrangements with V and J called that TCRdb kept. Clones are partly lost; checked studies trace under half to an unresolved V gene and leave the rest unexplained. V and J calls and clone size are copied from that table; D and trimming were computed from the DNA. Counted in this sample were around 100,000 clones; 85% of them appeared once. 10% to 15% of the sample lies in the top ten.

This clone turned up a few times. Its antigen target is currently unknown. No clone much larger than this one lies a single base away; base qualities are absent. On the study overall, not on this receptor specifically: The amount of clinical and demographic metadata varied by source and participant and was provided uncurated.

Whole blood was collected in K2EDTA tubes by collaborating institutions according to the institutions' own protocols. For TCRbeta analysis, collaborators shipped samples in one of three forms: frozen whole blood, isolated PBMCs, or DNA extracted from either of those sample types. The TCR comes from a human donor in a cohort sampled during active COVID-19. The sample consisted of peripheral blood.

For the CDR3, the sequence is CASRGQGPYEQYF. The nucleotide sequence reads as follows: TGTGCCAGCAGAGGACAGGGTCCCTACGAGCAGTACTTC. This chain is built from TRBV6-5 and TRBJ2-7, and TRBD1 aligns with 8 junction nucleotides. The CDR3, from cysteine to phenylalanine, totals 13 residues. Only CDR3 DNA remains: 39 bases, in frame from the first base. According to the germline V gene, CDR1 reads MNHEY and CDR2 reads SVGAGI. Unmatched junction bases come to 3, with V trimmed by 6 bases and J by 2 bases.